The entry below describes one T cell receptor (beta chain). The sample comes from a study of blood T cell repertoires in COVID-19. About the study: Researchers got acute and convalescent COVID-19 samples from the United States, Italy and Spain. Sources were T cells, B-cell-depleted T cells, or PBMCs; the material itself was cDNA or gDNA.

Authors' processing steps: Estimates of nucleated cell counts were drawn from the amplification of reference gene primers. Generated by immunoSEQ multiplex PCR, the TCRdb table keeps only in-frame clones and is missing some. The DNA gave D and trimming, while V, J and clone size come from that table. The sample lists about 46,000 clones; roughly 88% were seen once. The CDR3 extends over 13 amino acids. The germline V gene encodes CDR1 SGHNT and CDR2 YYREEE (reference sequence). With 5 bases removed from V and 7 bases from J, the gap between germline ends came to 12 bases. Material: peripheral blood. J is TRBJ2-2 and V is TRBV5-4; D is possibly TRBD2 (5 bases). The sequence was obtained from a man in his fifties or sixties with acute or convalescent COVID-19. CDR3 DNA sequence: TGTGCCAGCAGTGGAGGTGTATTCGGGGAGCTGTTTTTT. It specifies CASSGGVFGELFF.